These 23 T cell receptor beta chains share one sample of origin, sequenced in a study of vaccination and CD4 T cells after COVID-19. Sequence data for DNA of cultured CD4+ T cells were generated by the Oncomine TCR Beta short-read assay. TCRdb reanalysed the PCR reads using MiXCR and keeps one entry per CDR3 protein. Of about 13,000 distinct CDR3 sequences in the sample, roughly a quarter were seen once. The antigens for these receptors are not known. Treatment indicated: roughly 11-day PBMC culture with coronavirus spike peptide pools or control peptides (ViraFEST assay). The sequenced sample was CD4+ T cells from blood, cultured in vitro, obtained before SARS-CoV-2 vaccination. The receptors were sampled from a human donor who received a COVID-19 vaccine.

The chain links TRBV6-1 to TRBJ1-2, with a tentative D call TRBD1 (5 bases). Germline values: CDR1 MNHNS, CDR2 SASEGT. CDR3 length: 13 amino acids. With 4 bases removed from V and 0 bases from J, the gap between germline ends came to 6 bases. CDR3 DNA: TGTGCCAGCAGTGGACAGTCTAACTATGGCTACACCTTC. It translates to CASSGQSNYGYTF.

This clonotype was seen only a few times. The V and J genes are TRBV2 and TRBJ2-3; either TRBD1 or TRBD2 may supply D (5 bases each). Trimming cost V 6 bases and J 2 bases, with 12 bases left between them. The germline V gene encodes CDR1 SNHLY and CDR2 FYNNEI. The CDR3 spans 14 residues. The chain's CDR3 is CASSSGRTTDTQYF. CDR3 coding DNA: TGTGCCAGCAGCTCGGGACGGACCACAGATACGCAGTATTTT.

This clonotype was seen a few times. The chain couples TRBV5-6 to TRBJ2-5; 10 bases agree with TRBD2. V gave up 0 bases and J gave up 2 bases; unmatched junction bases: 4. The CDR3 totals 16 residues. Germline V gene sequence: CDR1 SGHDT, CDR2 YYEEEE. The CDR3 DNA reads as TGTGCCAGCAGCTTGGGCGGACTAGCGGAGCAAGAGACCCAGTACTTC. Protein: CASSLGGLAEQETQYF.

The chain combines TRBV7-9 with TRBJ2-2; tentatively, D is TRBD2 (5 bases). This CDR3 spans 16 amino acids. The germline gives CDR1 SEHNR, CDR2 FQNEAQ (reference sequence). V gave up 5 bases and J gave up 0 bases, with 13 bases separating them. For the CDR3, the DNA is TGTGCCAGCAGCCCCGGACTCCTAACGAACACCGGGGAGCTGTTTTTT. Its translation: CASSPGLLTNTGELFF.

The CDR3 region is CASSYSWGSNNSPLHF. CDR3 DNA: TGTGCCAGCAGTTACTCGTGGGGAAGTAATAATTCACCCCTCCACTTT. The rearrangement links TRBV6-5 to TRBJ1-6, with D uncertain. V was pared by 0 bases and J by 5 bases, with 11 bases between. Germline CDR1 MNHEY, CDR2 SVGAGI. CDR3 length: 16 amino acids.

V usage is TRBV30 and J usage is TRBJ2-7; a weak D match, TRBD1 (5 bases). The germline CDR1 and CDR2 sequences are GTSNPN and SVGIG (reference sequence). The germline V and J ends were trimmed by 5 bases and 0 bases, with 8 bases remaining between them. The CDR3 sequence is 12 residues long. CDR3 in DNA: TGTGCCTGGGACAGTAGCTCCTACGAGCAGTACTTC. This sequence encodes CAWDSSSYEQYF.

DNA of the CDR3: TGTGCTAGTGCCCGTAGTGGCTCTGGGGCCAACGTCCTGACTTTC. Protein: CASARSGSGANVLTF. The V call is TRBV12-5, the J call TRBJ2-6; D ambiguous. Trimming removed 7 bases from V and 0 bases from J, with 10 bases in between. The CDR3 consists of 15 residues. In germline, CDR1 is LGHNT, CDR2 FRNRAP.

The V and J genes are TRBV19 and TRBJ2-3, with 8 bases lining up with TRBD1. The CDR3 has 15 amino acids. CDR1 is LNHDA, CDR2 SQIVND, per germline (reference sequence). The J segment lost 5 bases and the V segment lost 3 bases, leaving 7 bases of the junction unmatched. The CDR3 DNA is TGTGCCAGTAGTATGGGCGGACAGGGAGGAGATACGCAGTATTTT. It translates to CASSMGGQGGDTQYF.

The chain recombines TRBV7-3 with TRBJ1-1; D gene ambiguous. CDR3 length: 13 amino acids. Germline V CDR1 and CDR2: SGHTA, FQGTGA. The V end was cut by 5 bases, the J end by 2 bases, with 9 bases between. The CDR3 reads CASSLGSNTEAFF. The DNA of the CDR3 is TGTGCCAGCAGCCTCGGGAGTAACACTGAAGCTTTCTTT.

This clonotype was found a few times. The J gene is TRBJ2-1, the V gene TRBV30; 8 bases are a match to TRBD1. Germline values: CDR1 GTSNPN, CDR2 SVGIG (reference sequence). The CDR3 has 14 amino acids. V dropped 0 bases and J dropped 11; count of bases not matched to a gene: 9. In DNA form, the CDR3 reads TGTGCCTGGAGTGTGAGGACGGACAGGGCACAGCAGTTCTTC. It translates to CAWSVRTDRAQQFF.

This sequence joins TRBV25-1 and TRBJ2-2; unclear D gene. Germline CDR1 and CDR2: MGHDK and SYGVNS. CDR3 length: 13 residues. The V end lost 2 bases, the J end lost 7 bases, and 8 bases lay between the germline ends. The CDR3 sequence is CASSEQPGGELFF. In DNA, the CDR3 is TGTGCCAGCAGTGAACAGCCAGGCGGGGAGCTGTTTTTT.

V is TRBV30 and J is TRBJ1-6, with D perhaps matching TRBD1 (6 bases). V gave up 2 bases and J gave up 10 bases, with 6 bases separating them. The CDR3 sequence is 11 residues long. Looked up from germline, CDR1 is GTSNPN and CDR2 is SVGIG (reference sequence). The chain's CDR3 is CAWSRGSPLHF. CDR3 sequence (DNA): TGTGCCTGGAGTAGGGGGTCACCCCTCCACTTT.

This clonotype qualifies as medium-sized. This CDR3 is CSARGGRETQYF. In DNA, the CDR3 is TGCAGTGCTAGAGGGGGGCGAGAGACCCAGTACTTC. This chain links TRBV20-1 with TRBJ2-5; TRBD1 might be the D (6 bases). The CDR3 length is 12 residues. Germline V lookup: CDR1 DFQATT, CDR2 SNEGSKA (reference sequence). V was trimmed by 1 base and J by 4 bases, leaving 7 bases between them.

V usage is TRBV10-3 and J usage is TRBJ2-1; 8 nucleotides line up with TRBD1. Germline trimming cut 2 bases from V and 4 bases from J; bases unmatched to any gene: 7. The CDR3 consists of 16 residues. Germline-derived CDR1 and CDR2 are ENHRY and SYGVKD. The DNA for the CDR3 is TGTGCCATCAGTGAGAGGACAGGGAATCTTTACAATGAGCAGTTCTTC. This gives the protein CAISERTGNLYNEQFF.

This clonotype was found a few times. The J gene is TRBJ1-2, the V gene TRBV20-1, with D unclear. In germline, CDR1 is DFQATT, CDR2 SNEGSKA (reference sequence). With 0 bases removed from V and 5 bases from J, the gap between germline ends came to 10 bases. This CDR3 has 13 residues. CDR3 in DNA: TGCAGTGCTAGAGATCTGCACATTTATGGCTACACCTTC. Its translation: CSARDLHIYGYTF.

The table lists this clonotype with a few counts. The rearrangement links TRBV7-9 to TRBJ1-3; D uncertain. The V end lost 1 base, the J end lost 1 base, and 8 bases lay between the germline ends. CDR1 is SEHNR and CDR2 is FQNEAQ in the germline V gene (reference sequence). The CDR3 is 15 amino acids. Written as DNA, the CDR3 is TGTGCCAGCAGCTTAGTGGGAGGTTCTGGAAACACCATATATTTT. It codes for CASSLVGGSGNTIYF.

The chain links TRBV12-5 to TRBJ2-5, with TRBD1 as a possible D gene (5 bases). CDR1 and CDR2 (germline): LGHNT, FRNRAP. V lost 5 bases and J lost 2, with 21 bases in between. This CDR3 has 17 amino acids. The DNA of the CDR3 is TGTGCTAGTGGTAAGGCGTTTGAGACAGCCGTACAAGAGACCCAGTACTTC. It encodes CASGKAFETAVQETQYF.

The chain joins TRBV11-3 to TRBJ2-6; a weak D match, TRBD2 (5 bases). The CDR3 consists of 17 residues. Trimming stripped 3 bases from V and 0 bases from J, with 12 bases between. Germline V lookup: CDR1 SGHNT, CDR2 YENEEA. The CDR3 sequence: CASSFSGLRSGANVLTF. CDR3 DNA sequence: TGTGCCAGCAGCTTCTCTGGACTGCGCTCTGGGGCCAACGTCCTGACTTTC.

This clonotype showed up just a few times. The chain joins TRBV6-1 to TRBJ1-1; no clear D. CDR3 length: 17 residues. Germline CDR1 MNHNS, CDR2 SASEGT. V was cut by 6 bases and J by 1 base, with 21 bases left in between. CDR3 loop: CASRTEGSPASNTEAFF. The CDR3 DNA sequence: TGTGCCAGCAGGACCGAGGGAAGCCCAGCTTCGAACACTGAAGCTTTCTTT.

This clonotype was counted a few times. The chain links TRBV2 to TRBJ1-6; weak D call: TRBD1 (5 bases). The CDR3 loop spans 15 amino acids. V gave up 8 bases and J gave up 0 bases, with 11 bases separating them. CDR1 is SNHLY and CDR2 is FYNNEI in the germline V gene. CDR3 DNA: TGTGCCAGCCGGGACGTAAGCTCCTATAATTCACCCCTCCACTTT. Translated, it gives CASRDVSSYNSPLHF.

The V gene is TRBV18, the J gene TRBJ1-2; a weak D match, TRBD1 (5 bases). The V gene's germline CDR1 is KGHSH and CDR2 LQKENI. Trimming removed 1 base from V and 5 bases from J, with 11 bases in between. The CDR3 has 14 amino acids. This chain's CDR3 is CASSPREGTYGYTF. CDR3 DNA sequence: TGTGCCAGCTCACCACGAGAGGGGACTTATGGCTACACCTTC.

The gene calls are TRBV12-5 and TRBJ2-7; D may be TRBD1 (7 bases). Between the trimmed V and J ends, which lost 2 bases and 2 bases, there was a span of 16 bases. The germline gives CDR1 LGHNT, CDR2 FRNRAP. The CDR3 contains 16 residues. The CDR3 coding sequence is TGTGCTAGTGGTTTGACCTCAGGGGGGCTACCCTACGAGCAGTACTTC. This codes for CASGLTSGGLPYEQYF.

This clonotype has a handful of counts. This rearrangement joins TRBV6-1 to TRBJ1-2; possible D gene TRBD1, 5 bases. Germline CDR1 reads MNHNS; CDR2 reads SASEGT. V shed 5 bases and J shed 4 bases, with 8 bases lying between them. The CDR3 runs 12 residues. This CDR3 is CASSRQIYGYTF. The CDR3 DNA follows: TGTGCCAGCAGTAGACAGATCTATGGCTACACCTTC.